The 30 T cell receptor beta chains below were found in one sample sequenced in a study of T-cell memory formation after mild COVID-19. TCRdb re-called the 5' RACE reads with MiXCR, one entry per CDR3 protein. The sample shows roughly 160,000 distinct CDR3 sequences, approximately 10% of them seen only once. The sequencing input was PBMCs or a T cell subset sorted from them (not recorded which). Receptors originate from a man between 18 and 35 years old who had mild COVID-19 (a few samples of this study predate the infection). Cell type and time point are not known.

The chain combines TRBV6-1 with TRBJ2-7, with TRBD1 identical over 10 bases. The CDR3 runs to 14 residues. In germline, CDR1 is MNHNS, CDR2 SASEGT. The V segment lost 7 bases and the J segment 3 bases; nucleotides outside the gene matches: 6. The CDR3 DNA sequence: TGTGCCAGCATGCGGACAGGGGGTGACTACGAGCAGTACTTC. This translates into CASMRTGGDYEQYF.

This clonotype showed up just a few times. This sequence joins TRBV7-9 and TRBJ1-2; maybe TRBD1 (5 bases). CDR1 is SEHNR and CDR2 is FQNEAQ in the germline V gene (reference sequence). CDR3 length: 15 amino acids. The germline V and J ends were trimmed by 4 bases and 3 bases, with 15 bases remaining between them. The CDR3 loop reads CASSSQLQGDYGYTF. The CDR3 DNA sequence: TGTGCCAGCAGCTCACAACTTCAGGGTGACTATGGCTACACCTTC.

The table lists this clonotype with many counts. The chain carries TRBV20-1 and TRBJ2-7; TRBD1 agrees at 10 bases. Germline-derived CDR1 and CDR2 are DFQATT and SNEGSKA (reference sequence). J was trimmed by 7 bases and V by 2 bases; bases with no gene match: 5. The CDR3 covers 13 residues. The CDR3 bases are TGCAGTGCTAGAAGACAGGGGGCAGGGGAGCAGTACTTC. Amino acid sequence: CSARRQGAGEQYF.

This chain links TRBV19 with TRBJ1-1; tentatively, D is TRBD1 (6 bases). This CDR3 is built from 15 residues. The V gene's germline CDR1 is LNHDA and CDR2 SQIVND (reference sequence). V was clipped by 7 bases and J by 3 bases, with 18 bases between them. This CDR3 is CASTPGASRHTEAFF. In nucleotides, the CDR3 is TGTGCCAGTACCCCAGGGGCATCTAGGCACACTGAAGCTTTCTTT.

This clonotype was counted a few times. The V and J genes are TRBV5-5 and TRBJ1-2; no clear D. Trimming stripped 0 bases from V and 4 bases from J, with 10 bases between. The CDR3 is 14 residues long. The germline V gene has CDR1 SGHKS and CDR2 YYEKEE (reference sequence). CDR3 amino acids: CASSLEGIGYGYTF. CDR3 DNA: TGTGCCAGCAGCTTGGAGGGTATTGGCTATGGCTACACCTTC.

A few counts support this clonotype. The chain links TRBV29-1 to TRBJ2-3; TRBD2 matches at 9 bases. Trimming at V came to 6 bases and at J to 4 bases, leaving 5 bases not matched to a gene. This CDR3 region has 13 residues. Germline V gene data show CDR1 as SQVTM and CDR2 as ANQGSEA. Here the CDR3 DNA reads TGCAGCGTGGCGGGACTAGCAGCAGATACGCAGTATTTT. Translating it yields CSVAGLAADTQYF.

There are a few counts of this clonotype. The chain is built from TRBV5-4 and TRBJ2-7; D uncertain. CDR3 length: 14 amino acids. CDR1 and CDR2 (germline): SGHNT, YYREEE (reference sequence). The V and J ends lost 0 bases and 2 bases respectively, with 9 bases between them. The CDR3, as DNA: TGTGCCAGCAGCTTGGCAGGCAGACCCTACGAGCAGTACTTC. Protein: CASSLAGRPYEQYF. The complete variable domain, with remaining parts taken from reference TRBV5-4 and TRBJ2-7, reads ETGVTQSPTHLIKTRGQQVTLRCSSQSGHNTVSWYQQALGQGPQFIFQYYREEENGRGNFPPRFSGLQFPNYSSELNVNALELDDSALYLCASSLAGRPYEQYFGPGTRLTVT.

The table lists this clonotype with a few counts. V is TRBV3-1 and J is TRBJ2-5; D is unclear. The CDR3 runs to 13 residues. The germline V and J ends were trimmed by 4 bases and 7 bases, with 13 bases remaining between them. Germline V lookup: CDR1 LGHDT, CDR2 YNNKEL (reference sequence). The CDR3 region is CASSPRPAGTQYF. As DNA, the CDR3 is TGTGCCAGCAGCCCACGGCCAGCTGGGACCCAGTACTTC.

This clonotype was counted only a few times. The rearrangement links TRBV20-1 to TRBJ2-5; D possibly corresponds to TRBD2 (5 bases). The germline gives CDR1 DFQATT, CDR2 SNEGSKA (reference sequence). V shed 0 bases and J shed 5 bases, with 10 bases lying between them. CDR3 length: 13 residues. The CDR3, as DNA: TGCAGTGCTAGAGATTCTAGCTCGGAGACCCAGTACTTC. It is translated as CSARDSSSETQYF.

This clonotype was observed at least ten times. The chain couples TRBV5-1 to TRBJ2-3; a weak D match, TRBD2 (6 bases). CDR3 size: 14 residues. The germline V gene encodes CDR1 SGHRS and CDR2 YFSETQ. The V and J ends lost 4 bases and 0 bases respectively, with 9 bases between them. CDR3 loop: CASSRGGSTDTQYF. In DNA form, the CDR3 reads TGCGCCAGCAGCCGTGGGGGGAGCACAGATACGCAGTATTTT.

This clonotype was counted only a few times. This chain connects TRBV20-1 to TRBJ1-5; 7 nucleotides align to TRBD1. V was clipped by 0 bases and J by 4 bases; unmatched bases: 6. The CDR3 covers 15 residues. CDR1 and CDR2 from the germline V gene are DFQATT and SNEGSKA (reference sequence). CDR3 nucleotides: TGCAGTGCTAGAGAAACAGGGGAAGGTAATCAGCCCCAGCATTTT. Protein sequence: CSARETGEGNQPQHF.

The rearrangement uses TRBV7-2 and TRBJ2-5, with a tentative D call TRBD2 (5 bases). The V end lost 7 bases, the J end lost 2 bases, and 11 bases lay between the germline ends. The V gene's germline CDR1 is SGHTA and CDR2 FQGNSA. The CDR3 is 13 amino acids. The CDR3 coding sequence is TGTGCCAGCACCTATAGCGAGCAAGAGACCCAGTACTTC. Residues: CASTYSEQETQYF.

DNA for the CDR3: TGTGCCAGCAGTTACGGGCAGAGCACTGAAGCTTTCTTT. Its protein product is CASSYGQSTEAFF. The chain is built from TRBV6-2 or TRBV6-3 and TRBJ1-1; D is unclear. V lost 2 bases, J lost 4 bases, and 8 bases lay in between. Germline loops: CDR1 MNHEY, CDR2 SVGEGT. The CDR3 totals 13 residues.

This clonotype has more than one count but fewer than ten. CDR3 sequence: CASSPEGVQGYTF. In DNA, the CDR3 is TGTGCCAGCTCACCGGAGGGGGTGCAGGGCTACACCTTC. The chain combines TRBV18 with TRBJ1-2; TRBD1 is a possible D gene (6 bases). This CDR3 comprises 13 residues. Between the trimmed V and J ends, which lost 3 bases and 8 bases, there was a span of 13 bases. In germline, CDR1 is KGHSH, CDR2 LQKENI.

This clonotype showed up many times. This chain joins TRBV7-2 and TRBJ1-1; TRBD1 aligns across 9 bases. The germline gives CDR1 SGHTA, CDR2 FQGNSA. J lost 4 bases, V lost 4 bases, and 4 bases had no gene match. This CDR3 is 14 amino acids long. CDR3 in amino acids: CASSSTGGLTEAFF. The CDR3 region has the DNA TGTGCCAGCAGCTCAACAGGGGGCCTCACTGAAGCTTTCTTT.

This sequence joins TRBV5-1 and TRBJ2-1, with 9 nucleotides matching TRBD1. Germline V gene sequence: CDR1 SGHRS, CDR2 YFSETQ. This CDR3 is built from 13 residues. The junction had 12 bases not matched to a gene; V was cut back by 4 bases and J by 16 bases. Here the CDR3 reads CASSLTSRDRVFF. Here the CDR3 DNA reads TGCGCCAGCAGCCTAACTTCTCGGGACAGGGTATTCTTC.

The sample holds a few counts of this clonotype. V and J are TRBV4-3 and TRBJ1-2, with D possibly matching TRBD1 (6 bases). CDR3 length: 17 amino acids. Trimming removed 0 bases from V and 4 bases from J, with 18 bases in between. Per the germline V gene, CDR1 is LGHNA and CDR2 is YSLEER. The CDR3, as DNA: TGCGCCAGCAGCCAAGAGGTGGCGGGGGCGCGGGTCTATGGCTACACCTTC. The encoded protein is CASSQEVAGARVYGYTF.

This chain links TRBV7-3 with TRBJ2-1; TRBD2 agrees at 11 bases. There are 16 residues in the CDR3. The trim removed 5 bases at V and 6 bases at J, leaving 9 bases unmatched. The germline V gene encodes CDR1 SGHTA and CDR2 FQGTGA. The DNA of the CDR3 is TGTGCCAGCAGCCCCCCCGGACTAGCGGGCCGCAATGAGCAGTTCTTC. Translating gives CASSPPGLAGRNEQFF.

There are a few counts of this clonotype. V gene TRBV7-2 combines with J gene TRBJ2-3, with 10 nucleotides matching TRBD2. Losses at the gene ends were 1 base for V and 8 bases for J; bases not matched to a gene: 6. Germline assignment: CDR1 SGHTA and CDR2 FQGNSA. This CDR3 spans 15 amino acids. The CDR3 here is CASSLVGPSGGTQYF. The CDR3 DNA sequence: TGTGCCAGCAGCTTAGTGGGTCCTAGCGGGGGTACGCAGTATTTT.

This clonotype occurred many times. The V gene is TRBV6-5, the J gene TRBJ2-3; D gene uncertain. Germline V gene data show CDR1 as MNHEY and CDR2 as SVGAGI. The CDR3 is 13 residues long. Between the trimmed V and J ends, which lost 6 bases and 2 bases, there was a span of 9 bases. The CDR3 here is CASSRSHTDTQYF. The CDR3 DNA reads as TGTGCCAGCAGCAGGAGTCACACAGATACGCAGTATTTT.

This clonotype was found many times. The chain couples TRBV12-3 or TRBV12-4 to TRBJ2-2; D not certain. The CDR3 loop spans 14 amino acids. V was pared by 3 bases and J by 2 bases, with 7 bases between. As DNA, the CDR3 is TGTGCCAGCAGTTTGGGCGATAACACCGGGGAGCTGTTTTTT. It specifies CASSLGDNTGELFF.

This clonotype was recorded a few times. The chain joins TRBV6-1 to TRBJ1-2; D gene unclear. The CDR3 contains 15 residues. Deletions cut 3 bases from V and 1 base from J, with 12 bases between. Germline CDR1 and CDR2: MNHNS and SASEGT. In DNA, the CDR3 is TGTGCCAGCAGTGAGCGGGAGGTGGATAACTATGGCTACACCTTC. Translation gives CASSEREVDNYGYTF.

The chain carries TRBV12-3 or TRBV12-4 and TRBJ2-5; D unclear. Trimming took 6 bases from V and 5 from J, leaving 19 bases between them. The CDR3 is 15 residues long. This CDR3 reads CASSPGPGFWETQYF. Here the CDR3 DNA reads TGTGCCAGCAGCCCTGGACCCGGCTTCTGGGAGACCCAGTACTTC.

This clonotype was counted a few times. The CDR3 sequence: CASSLFGQPQHF. The CDR3 DNA sequence: TGTGCCAGCAGCTTGTTTGGTCAGCCCCAGCATTTT. The genes are TRBV5-6 and TRBJ1-5; the D is unclear. The germline V gene has CDR1 SGHDT and CDR2 YYEEEE. V was shortened by 1 base and J by 6 bases, with 5 bases between the two germline ends. This CDR3 spans 12 amino acids. The full variable domain, in which reference TRBV5-6 and TRBJ1-5 provide the parts outside the CDR3, is DAGVTQSPTHLIKTRGQQVTLRCSPKSGHDTVSWYQQALGQGPQFIFQYYEEEERQRGNFPDRFSGHQFPNYSSELNVNALLLGDSALYLCASSLFGQPQHFGDGTRLSIL.

This clonotype was found many times. The chain joins TRBV3-1 to TRBJ1-1; D is uncertain. Trimming shortened V by 1 base and J by 1 base, and 16 bases separated the two germline ends. The length of the CDR3 is 17 residues. The germline CDR1 and CDR2 sequences are LGHDT and YNNKEL (reference sequence). CDR3 nucleotides: TGTGCCAGCAGCCAAGTACCCAGCTCCGATTGGAACACTGAAGCTTTCTTT. As protein: CASSQVPSSDWNTEAFF.

This clonotype appeared many times. The rearrangement uses TRBV10-3 and TRBJ1-4; D not resolved. With 7 bases removed from V and 7 bases from J, the gap between germline ends came to 16 bases. CDR1 and CDR2 from the germline V gene are ENHRY and SYGVKD. CDR3 length: 14 amino acids. In DNA, the CDR3 is TGTGCCATCACCCAGCCTGTGGAGGGTGAAAAACTGTTTTTT. It yields the protein CAITQPVEGEKLFF.

The V call is TRBV29-1, the J call TRBJ2-3; 7 positions match TRBD2. CDR1 is SQVTM and CDR2 is ANQGSEA in the germline V gene. V was pared by 7 bases and J by 6 bases, with 13 bases of the junction left unmatched. This CDR3 spans 14 amino acids. CDR3 in amino acids: CSAGSGRGRDTQYF. For the CDR3, the DNA is TGCAGCGCGGGCTCAGGGAGGGGAAGGGATACGCAGTATTTT.

The sample holds many counts of this clonotype. J is TRBJ2-7 and V is TRBV20-1; possibly TRBD2 for D (6 bases). The CDR3 totals 15 residues. V was cut by 3 bases and J by 3 bases, with 18 bases left in between. Germline V gives CDR1 DFQATT, CDR2 SNEGSKA (reference sequence). As DNA, the CDR3 is TGCAGTGCTAGGTTCCCCCTGGCGGGGTTCTACGAGCAGTACTTC. It specifies CSARFPLAGFYEQYF.

The rearrangement links TRBV7-2 to TRBJ1-2; weak D call: TRBD1 (6 bases). Deletions cut 5 bases from V and 5 bases from J, with 18 bases between. CDR3 length: 15 residues. Germline loops: CDR1 SGHTA, CDR2 FQGNSA. The CDR3 DNA follows: TGTGCCAGCAGCCAAACTCAGGGAAGGGGGTATGGCTACACCTTC. Residues: CASSQTQGRGYGYTF.

This clonotype was counted a few times. The J gene is TRBJ1-1, the V gene TRBV27; possibly TRBD1 for D (5 bases). Germline values: CDR1 MNHEY, CDR2 SMNVEV (reference sequence). Trimming pared 5 bases from V and 4 bases from J, leaving 17 bases between. This CDR3 contains 15 residues. The CDR3 region is CASSLYGAVSTEAFF. The CDR3, as DNA: TGTGCCAGCAGTCTGTACGGGGCGGTAAGCACTGAAGCTTTCTTT.